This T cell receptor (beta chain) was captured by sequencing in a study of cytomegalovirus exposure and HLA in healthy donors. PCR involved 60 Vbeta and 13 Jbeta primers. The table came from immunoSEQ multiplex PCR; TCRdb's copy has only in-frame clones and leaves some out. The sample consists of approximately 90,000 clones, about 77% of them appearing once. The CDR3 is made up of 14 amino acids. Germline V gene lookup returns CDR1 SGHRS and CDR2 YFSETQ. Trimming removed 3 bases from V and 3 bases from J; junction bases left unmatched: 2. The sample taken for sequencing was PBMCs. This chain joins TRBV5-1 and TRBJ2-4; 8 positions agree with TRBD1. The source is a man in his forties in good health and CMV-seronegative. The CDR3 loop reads CASSSQGDKNIQYF. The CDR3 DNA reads TGCGCCAGCAGCTCACAGGGGGACAAAAACATTCAGTACTTC.